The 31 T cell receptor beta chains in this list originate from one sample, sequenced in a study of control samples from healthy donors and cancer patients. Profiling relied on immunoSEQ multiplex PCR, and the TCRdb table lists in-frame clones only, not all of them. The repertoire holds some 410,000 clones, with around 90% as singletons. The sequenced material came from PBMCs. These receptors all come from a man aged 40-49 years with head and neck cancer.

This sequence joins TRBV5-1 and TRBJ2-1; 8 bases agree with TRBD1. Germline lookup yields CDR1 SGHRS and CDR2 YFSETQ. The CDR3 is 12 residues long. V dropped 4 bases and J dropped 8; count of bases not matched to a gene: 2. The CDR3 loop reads CASSKQGDEQFF. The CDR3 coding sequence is TGCGCCAGCAGCAAACAGGGGGATGAGCAGTTCTTC.

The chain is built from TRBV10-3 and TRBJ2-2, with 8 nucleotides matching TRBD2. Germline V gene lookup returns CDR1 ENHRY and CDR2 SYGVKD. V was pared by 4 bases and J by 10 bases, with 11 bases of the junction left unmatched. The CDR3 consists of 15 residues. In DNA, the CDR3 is TGTGCCATCAGTGGGGTAGCGGGGCGTTCGGAGGAGCTGTTTTTT. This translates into CAISGVAGRSEELFF.

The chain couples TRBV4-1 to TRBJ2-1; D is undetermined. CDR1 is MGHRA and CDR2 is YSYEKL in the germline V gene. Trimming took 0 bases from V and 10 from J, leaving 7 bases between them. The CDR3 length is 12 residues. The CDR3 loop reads CASSQDIWEQFF. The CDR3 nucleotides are TGCGCCAGCAGCCAAGACATATGGGAGCAGTTCTTC.

In nucleotides, the CDR3 is TGTGCCAGCTCACCTTCGGGCCAATTTGGTACCGTCTCTCACAATGAGCAGTTCTTC. This translates into CASSPSGQFGTVSHNEQFF. The chain recombines TRBV18 with TRBJ2-1; D gene unclear. The CDR3 consists of 19 residues. V lost 3 bases to trimming and J lost 5 bases, with 26 bases between them. Germline assignment: CDR1 KGHSH and CDR2 LQKENI.

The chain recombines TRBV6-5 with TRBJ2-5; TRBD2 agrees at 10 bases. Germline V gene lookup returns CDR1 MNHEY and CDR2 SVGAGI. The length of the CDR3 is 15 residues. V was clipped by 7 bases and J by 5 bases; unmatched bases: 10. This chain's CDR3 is CASTLLAGALETQYF. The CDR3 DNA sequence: TGTGCCAGCACCCTCCTAGCGGGAGCTTTGGAGACCCAGTACTTC.

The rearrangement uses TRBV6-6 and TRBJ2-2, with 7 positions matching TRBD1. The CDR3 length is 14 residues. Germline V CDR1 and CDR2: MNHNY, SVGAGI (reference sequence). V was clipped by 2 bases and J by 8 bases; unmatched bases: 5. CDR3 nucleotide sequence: TGTGCCAGCAGTTACAGAGGGGGCGAAGGGGAGCTGTTTTTT. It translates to CASSYRGGEGELFF.

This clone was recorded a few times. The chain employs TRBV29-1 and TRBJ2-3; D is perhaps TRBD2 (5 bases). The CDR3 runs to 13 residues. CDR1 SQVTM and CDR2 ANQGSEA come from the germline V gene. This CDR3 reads CTFPGGATDTQYF. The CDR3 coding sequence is TGCACCTTCCCCGGAGGAGCGACAGATACGCAGTATTTT.

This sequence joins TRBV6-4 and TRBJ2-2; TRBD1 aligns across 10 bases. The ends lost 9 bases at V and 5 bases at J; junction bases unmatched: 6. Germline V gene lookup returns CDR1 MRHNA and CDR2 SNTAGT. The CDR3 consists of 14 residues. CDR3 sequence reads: CASTPGQGTGELFF. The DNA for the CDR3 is TGTGCCAGTACACCGGGACAGGGGACCGGGGAGCTGTTTTTT.

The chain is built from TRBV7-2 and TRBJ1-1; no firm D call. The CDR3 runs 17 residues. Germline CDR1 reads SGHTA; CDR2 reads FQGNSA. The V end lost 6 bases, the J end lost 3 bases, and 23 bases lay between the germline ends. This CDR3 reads CASSMDFASSGDTEAFF. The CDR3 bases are TGTGCCAGCAGTATGGACTTCGCATCATCAGGAGACACTGAAGCTTTCTTT.

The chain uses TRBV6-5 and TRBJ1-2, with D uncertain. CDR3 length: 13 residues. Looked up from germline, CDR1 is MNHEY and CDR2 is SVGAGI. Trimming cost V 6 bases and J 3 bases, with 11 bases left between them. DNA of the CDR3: TGTGCCAGCAGGTCGGCGGGTTACTATGGCTACACCTTC. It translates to CASRSAGYYGYTF.

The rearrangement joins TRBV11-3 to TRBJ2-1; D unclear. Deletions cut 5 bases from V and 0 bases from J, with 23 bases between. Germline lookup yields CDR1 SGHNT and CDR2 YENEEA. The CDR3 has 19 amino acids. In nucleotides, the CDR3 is TGTGCCAGCAGCCTCTTTCGGCGATACTGGGTAAGCTCCTACAATGAGCAGTTCTTC. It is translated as CASSLFRRYWVSSYNEQFF. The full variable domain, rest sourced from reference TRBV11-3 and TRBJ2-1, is EAGVVQSPRYKIIEKKQPVAFWCNPISGHNTLYWYLQNLGQGPELLIRYENEEAVDDSQLPKDRFSAERLKGVDSTLKIQPAELGDSAVYLCASSLFRRYWVSSYNEQFFGPGTRLTVL.

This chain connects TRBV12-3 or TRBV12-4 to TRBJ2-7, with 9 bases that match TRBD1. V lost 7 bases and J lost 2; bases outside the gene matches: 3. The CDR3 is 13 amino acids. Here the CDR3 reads CASIGQGPYEQYF. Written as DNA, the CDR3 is TGTGCCAGCATCGGACAGGGGCCCTACGAGCAGTACTTC.

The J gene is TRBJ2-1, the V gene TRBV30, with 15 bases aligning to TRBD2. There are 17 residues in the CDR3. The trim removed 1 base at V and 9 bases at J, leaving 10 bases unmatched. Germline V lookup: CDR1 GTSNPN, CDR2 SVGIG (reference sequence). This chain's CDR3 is CAWSAPGLAGGPSEQFF. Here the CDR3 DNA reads TGTGCCTGGAGTGCCCCGGGACTAGCGGGAGGTCCCAGTGAGCAGTTCTTC. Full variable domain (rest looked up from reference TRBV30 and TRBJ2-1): SQTIHQWPATLVQPVGSPLSLECTVEGTSNPNLYWYRQAAGRGLQLLFYSVGIGQISSEVPQNLSASRPQDRQFILSSKKLLLSDSGFYLCAWSAPGLAGGPSEQFFGPGTRLTVL.

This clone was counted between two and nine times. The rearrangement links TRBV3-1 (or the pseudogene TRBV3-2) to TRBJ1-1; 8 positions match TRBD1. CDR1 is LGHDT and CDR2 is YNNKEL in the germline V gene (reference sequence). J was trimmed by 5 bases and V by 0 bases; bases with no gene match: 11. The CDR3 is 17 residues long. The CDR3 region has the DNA TGTGCCAGCAGCCAAGATCGGCAGGGGGCGTCCACGACTGAAGCTTTCTTT. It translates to CASSQDRQGASTTEAFF.

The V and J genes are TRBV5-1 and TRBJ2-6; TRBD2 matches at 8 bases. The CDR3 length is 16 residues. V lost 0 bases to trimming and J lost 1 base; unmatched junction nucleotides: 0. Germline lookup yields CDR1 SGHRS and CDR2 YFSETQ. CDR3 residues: CASSLGLASGANVLTF. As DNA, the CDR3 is TGCGCCAGCAGCTTGGGACTAGCGTCTGGGGCCAACGTCCTGACTTTC.

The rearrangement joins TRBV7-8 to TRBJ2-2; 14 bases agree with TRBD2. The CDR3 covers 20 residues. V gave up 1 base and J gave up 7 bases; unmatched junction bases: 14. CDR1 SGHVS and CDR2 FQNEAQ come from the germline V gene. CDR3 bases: TGTGCCAGCAGCTTAGTAGCCCGACAGGGGACTAGCGGGAGCGGCGGGGAGCTGTTTTTT. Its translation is CASSLVARQGTSGSGGELFF. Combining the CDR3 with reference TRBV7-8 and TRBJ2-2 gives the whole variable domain GAGVSQSPRYKVAKRGQDVALRCDPISGHVSLFWYQQALGQGPEFLTYFQNEAQLDKSGLPSDRFFAERPEGSVSTLKIQRTQQEDSAVYLCASSLVARQGTSGSGGELFFGEGSRLTVL.

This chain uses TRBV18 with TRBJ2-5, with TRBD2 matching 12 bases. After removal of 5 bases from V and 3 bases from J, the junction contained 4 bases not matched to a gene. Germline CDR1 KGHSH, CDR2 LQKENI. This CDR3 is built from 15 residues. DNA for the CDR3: TGTGCCAGCTCATCCCGACTAGCGGGGGAAGAGACCCAGTACTTC. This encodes CASSSRLAGEETQYF.

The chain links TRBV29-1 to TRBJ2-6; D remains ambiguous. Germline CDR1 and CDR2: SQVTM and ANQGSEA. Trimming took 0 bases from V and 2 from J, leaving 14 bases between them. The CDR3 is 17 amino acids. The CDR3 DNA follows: TGCAGCGTTGAAGAGCCCAGGAAGGGCGCTGGGGCCAACGTCCTGACTTTC. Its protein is CSVEEPRKGAGANVLTF.

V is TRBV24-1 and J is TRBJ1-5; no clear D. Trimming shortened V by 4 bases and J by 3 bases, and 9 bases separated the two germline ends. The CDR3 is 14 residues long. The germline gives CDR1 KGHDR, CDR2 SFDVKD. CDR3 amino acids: CATSEEGNNQPQHF. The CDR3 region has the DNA TGTGCCACCAGTGAAGAGGGTAACAATCAGCCCCAGCATTTT.

This CDR3 is CASRSVYYGYTF. DNA for the CDR3: TGTGCCAGCCGGTCGGTCTACTATGGCTACACCTTC. V is TRBV27 and J is TRBJ1-2; D is unresolved. The germline gives CDR1 MNHEY, CDR2 SMNVEV (reference sequence). CDR3 length: 12 residues. Trimming left V 8 bases short and J 3 bases short, with 10 bases between.

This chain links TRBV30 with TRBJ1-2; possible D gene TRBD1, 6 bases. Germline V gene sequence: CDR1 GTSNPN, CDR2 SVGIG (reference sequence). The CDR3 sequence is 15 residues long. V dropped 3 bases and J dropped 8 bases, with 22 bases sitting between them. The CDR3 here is CAWSPLTGRSYGYTF. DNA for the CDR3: TGTGCCTGGAGCCCCCTCACAGGGAGGTCGTACGGCTACACCTTC.

The CDR3 reads CASSFSDGGYTF. The CDR3 nucleotides read TGTGCCAGCAGCTTCAGCGACGGGGGCTACACCTTC. The rearrangement links TRBV7-9 to TRBJ1-2; D is unclear. CDR3 size: 12 residues. Trimming stripped 3 bases from V and 8 bases from J, with 10 bases between. The germline V gene has CDR1 SEHNR and CDR2 FQNEAQ (reference sequence).

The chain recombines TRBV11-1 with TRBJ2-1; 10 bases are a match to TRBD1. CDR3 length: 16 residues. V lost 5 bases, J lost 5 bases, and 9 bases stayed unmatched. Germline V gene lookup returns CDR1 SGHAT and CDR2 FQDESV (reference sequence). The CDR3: CASSRLGQGLHNEQFF. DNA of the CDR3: TGTGCCAGCAGCCGCCTGGGACAGGGGTTACACAATGAGCAGTTCTTC.

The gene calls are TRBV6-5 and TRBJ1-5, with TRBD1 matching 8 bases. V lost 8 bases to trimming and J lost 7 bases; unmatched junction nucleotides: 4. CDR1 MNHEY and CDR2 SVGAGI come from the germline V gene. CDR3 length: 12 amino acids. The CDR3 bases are TGTGCCAGCGGACAGGGTCAGCAGCCCCAGCATTTT. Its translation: CASGQGQQPQHF.

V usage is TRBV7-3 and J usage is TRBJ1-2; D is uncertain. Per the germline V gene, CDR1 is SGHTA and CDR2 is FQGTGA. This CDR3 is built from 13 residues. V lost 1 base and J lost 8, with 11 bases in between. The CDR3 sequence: CASSLNGIGGYTF. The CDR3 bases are TGTGCCAGCAGCTTAAATGGGATTGGGGGCTACACCTTC.

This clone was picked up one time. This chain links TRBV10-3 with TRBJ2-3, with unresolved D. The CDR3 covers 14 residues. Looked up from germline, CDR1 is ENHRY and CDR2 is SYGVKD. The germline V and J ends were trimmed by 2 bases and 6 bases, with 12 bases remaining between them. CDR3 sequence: CAISERHGSDTQYF. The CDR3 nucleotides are TGTGCCATCAGTGAGCGTCATGGGTCGGATACGCAGTATTTT.

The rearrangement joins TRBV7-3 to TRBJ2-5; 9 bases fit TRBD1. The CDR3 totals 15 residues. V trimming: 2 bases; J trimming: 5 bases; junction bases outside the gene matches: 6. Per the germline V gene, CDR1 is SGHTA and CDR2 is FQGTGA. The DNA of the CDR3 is TGTGCCAGCAGCTTAGGCCGGGACAGGGCCGAGACCCAGTACTTC. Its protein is CASSLGRDRAETQYF.

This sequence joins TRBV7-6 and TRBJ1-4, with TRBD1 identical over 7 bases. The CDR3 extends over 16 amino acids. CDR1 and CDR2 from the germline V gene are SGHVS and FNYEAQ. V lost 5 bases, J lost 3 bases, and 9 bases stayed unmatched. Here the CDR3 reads CASSMKGARANEKLFF. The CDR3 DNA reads TGTGCCAGCAGCATGAAGGGGGCGCGGGCTAATGAAAAACTGTTTTTT. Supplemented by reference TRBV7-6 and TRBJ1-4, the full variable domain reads GAGVSQSPRYKVTKRGQDVALRCDPISGHVSLYWYRQALGQGPEFLTYFNYEAQQDKSGLPNDRFSAERPEGSISTLTIQRTEQRDSAMYRCASSMKGARANEKLFFGSGTQLSVL.

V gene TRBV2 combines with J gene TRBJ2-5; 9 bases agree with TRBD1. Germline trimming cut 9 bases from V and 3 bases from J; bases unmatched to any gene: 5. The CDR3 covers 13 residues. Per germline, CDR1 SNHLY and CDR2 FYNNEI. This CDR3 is CARRDRDKETQYF. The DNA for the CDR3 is TGTGCCAGAAGGGACAGGGATAAAGAGACCCAGTACTTC.

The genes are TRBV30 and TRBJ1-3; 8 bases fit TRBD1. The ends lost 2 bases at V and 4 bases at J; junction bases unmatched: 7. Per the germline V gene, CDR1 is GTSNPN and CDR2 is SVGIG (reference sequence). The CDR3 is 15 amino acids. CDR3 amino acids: CAWSRGDRRGNTIYF. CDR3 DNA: TGTGCCTGGAGTCGGGGGGACAGGAGGGGAAACACCATATATTTT. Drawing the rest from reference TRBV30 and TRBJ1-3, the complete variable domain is SQTIHQWPATLVQPVGSPLSLECTVEGTSNPNLYWYRQAAGRGLQLLFYSVGIGQISSEVPQNLSASRPQDRQFILSSKKLLLSDSGFYLCAWSRGDRRGNTIYFGEGSWLTVV.

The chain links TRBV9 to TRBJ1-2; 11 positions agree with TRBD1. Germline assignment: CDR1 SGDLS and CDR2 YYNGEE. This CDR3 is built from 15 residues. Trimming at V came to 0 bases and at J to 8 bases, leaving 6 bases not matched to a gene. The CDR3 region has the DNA TGTGCCAGCAGCGTAGGCGGGACAGGGGGGGAAGGCTACACCTTC. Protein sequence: CASSVGGTGGEGYTF.